The rows below give T cell receptor beta chains drawn from one sample of a study of blood T cells in healthy people across ages. One entry per CDR3 protein, called by TCRdb with MiXCR from the 5' RACE reads. The table includes more than 650,000 distinct CDR3 sequences, 22% detected once. The sample was blood. The receptors originated from a man in his 70s in good health. CDR3s include the opening cysteine and the closing phenylalanine or tryptophan. The D gene is left open where the match is weak. Where a row states a size, it is once, few, many or the class of an expanded clone; other rows omit it.

CDR3	DNA	V	J	D	size
CATDGGSSYNEQFF	TGTGCCACCGATGGGGGAAGCTCCTACAATGAGCAGTTCTTC	TRBV28	TRBJ2-1	-	-
CSASRRNEQFF	TGCAGTGCTAGCAGAAGGAATGAGCAGTTCTTC	TRBV20-1	TRBJ2-1	-	-
CASSEDRLGTEAFF	TGTGCCAGCAGTGAGGACAGATTGGGCACTGAAGCTTTCTTT	TRBV2	TRBJ1-1	-	-
CASKGQGEDYGYTF	TGTGCCAGCAAGGGTCAGGGGGAGGACTATGGCTACACCTTC	TRBV6-1	TRBJ1-2	TRBD1	-
CASRSGVWDVKNIQYF	TGTGCCAGCAGGTCCGGGGTATGGGATGTCAAAAACATTCAGTACTTC	TRBV6-1	TRBJ2-4	-	-
CASSESGSGRQNEKLFF	TGTGCCAGCAGTGAAAGTGGGTCGGGGCGGCAGAATGAAAAACTGTTTTTT	TRBV6-1	TRBJ1-4	-	few
CASSQDLLERTYNEQFF	TGCGCCAGCAGCCAAGATCTGTTAGAGAGGACCTACAATGAGCAGTTCTTC	TRBV4-1	TRBJ2-1	-	few
CASSQENPGPTTGSPLHF	TGCGCCAGCAGCCAAGAAAACCCGGGACCCACGACGGGATCACCCCTCCACTTT	TRBV4-3	TRBJ1-6	-	-
CASLYLGTYEQYF	TGTGCCAGCCTCTACCTGGGCACTTACGAGCAGTACTTC	TRBV28	TRBJ2-7	-	-
CASSSTGEDTQYF	TGCGCCAGCAGCTCGACAGGGGAGGATACGCAGTATTTT	TRBV5-1	TRBJ2-3	TRBD1	-
CASGGRALYGYTF	TGTGCCAGTGGGGGCAGGGCGCTCTATGGCTACACCTTC	TRBV6-1	TRBJ1-2	-	-
CASSYSGTGRNTEAFF	TGTGCCAGCAGTTACTCGGGGACAGGGCGGAACACTGAAGCTTTCTTT	TRBV6-5	TRBJ1-1	TRBD1	-
CSASTSGGTDTQYF	TGCAGTGCGTCGACTAGCGGGGGCACAGATACGCAGTATTTT	TRBV20-1	TRBJ2-3	TRBD2	few
CASSPTGLELFF	TGTGCCAGCAGCCCTACAGGGTTGGAACTGTTTTTT	TRBV6-5	TRBJ1-4	-	-
CSARDLGWGSNYGYTF	TGCAGTGCTAGAGATCTGGGCTGGGGCTCTAACTATGGCTACACCTTC	TRBV20-1	TRBJ1-2	-	-
CSVEDLQGIVNIQYF	TGCAGCGTTGAAGATCTTCAGGGGATTGTGAACATTCAGTACTTC	TRBV29-1	TRBJ2-4	-	few
CASSLERGLNIGEKLFF	TGTGCCAGCAGCTTAGAAAGGGGTCTTAACATAGGAGAAAAACTGTTTTTT	TRBV11-2	TRBJ1-4	-	-
CAISHQGHNEQFF	TGTGCCATCAGCCATCAAGGGCACAATGAGCAGTTCTTC	TRBV10-3	TRBJ2-1	-	-
CSASGDVTYEQYF	TGCAGTGCTAGCGGGGACGTGACCTACGAGCAGTACTTC	TRBV20-1	TRBJ2-7	-	-
CAAAIRGNTEAFF	TGTGCCGCAGCTATTCGAGGGAACACTGAAGCTTTCTTT	TRBV6-5	TRBJ1-1	-	many
CASSPNSGGQETQYF	TGCGCCAGCAGCCCCAATAGCGGGGGACAAGAGACCCAGTACTTC	TRBV4-1	TRBJ2-5	TRBD2	-
CASSLDPTGSTDTQYF	TGCGCCAGCAGCTTGGATCCCACGGGGAGCACAGATACGCAGTATTTT	TRBV5-1	TRBJ2-3	-	many